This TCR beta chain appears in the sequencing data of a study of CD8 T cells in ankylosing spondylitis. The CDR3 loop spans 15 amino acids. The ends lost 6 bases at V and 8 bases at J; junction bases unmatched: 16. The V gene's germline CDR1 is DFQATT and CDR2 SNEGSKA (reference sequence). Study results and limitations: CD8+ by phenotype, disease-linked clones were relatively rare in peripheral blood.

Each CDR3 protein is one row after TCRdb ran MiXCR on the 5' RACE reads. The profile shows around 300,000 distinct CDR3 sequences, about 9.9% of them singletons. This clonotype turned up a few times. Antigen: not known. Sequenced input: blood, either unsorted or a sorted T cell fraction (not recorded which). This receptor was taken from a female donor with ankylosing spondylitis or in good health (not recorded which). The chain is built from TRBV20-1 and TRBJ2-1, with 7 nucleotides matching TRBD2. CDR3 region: CSASGGLAGVDEQFF. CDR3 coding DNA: TGCAGTGCGTCGGGAGGTCTAGCCGGCGTCGATGAGCAGTTCTTC.